The next 17 T cell receptor beta chains were all read from a single sample in a study of blood T cell repertoires in COVID-19. Here immunoSEQ multiplex PCR was the method, and the copy in TCRdb shows in-frame clones only, minus some. The sample contains roughly 330,000 clones, about 90% of which appear only once. Sequencing was performed on PBMCs or T cells enriched from blood (not recorded which). The origin of the receptors is a woman aged 30 to 39 who had recovered from COVID-19.

The J gene is TRBJ2-1, the V gene TRBV4-3; 8 nucleotides line up with TRBD2. J gave up 4 bases and V 1 base, and 6 bases lay outside the gene matches. This CDR3 has 16 residues. The V gene's germline CDR1 is LGHNA and CDR2 YSLEER. CDR3 loop: CASSQAWTSSYNEQFF. Here the CDR3 DNA reads TGCGCCAGCAGCCAAGCGTGGACTAGCAGTTACAATGAGCAGTTCTTC.

The V and J genes are TRBV14 and TRBJ2-1; 13 bases match TRBD2. With 4 bases clipped from V and 7 bases from J, the junction kept 4 bases outside the gene matches. The CDR3 length is 15 residues. Germline CDR1 SGHDN, CDR2 FVKESK. Written as DNA, the CDR3 is TGTGCCAGCAGCCGAACTAGCGGGGGGGCAAATGAGCAGTTCTTC. It specifies CASSRTSGGANEQFF.

In this sample, this clone turned up once. CDR3 nucleotide sequence: TGTGCCAGCAGCCCTAATACGGGTCCGGGTCAGCCCCAGCATTTT. Encoded protein: CASSPNTGPGQPQHF. The rearrangement joins TRBV11-2 to TRBJ1-5; no clear D gene. V dropped 5 bases and J dropped 6 bases, with 17 bases sitting between them. The germline CDR1 and CDR2 sequences are SGHAT and FQNNGV. The CDR3 runs to 15 residues. Complete variable domain (other parts from reference TRBV11-2 and TRBJ1-5): EAGVAQSPRYKIIEKRQSVAFWCNPISGHATLYWYQQILGQGPKLLIQFQNNGVVDDSQLPKDRFSAERLKGVDSTLKIQPAKLEDSAVYLCASSPNTGPGQPQHFGDGTRLSIL.

This clone was found a few times. This rearrangement joins TRBV9 to TRBJ1-6, with D hard to call. The CDR3 sequence is 14 residues long. In germline, CDR1 is SGDLS, CDR2 YYNGEE. Between the trimmed V and J ends, which lost 7 bases and 5 bases, there was a span of 13 bases. The CDR3 nucleotides are TGTGCCAGCGCCTCAGGTTATGATAATTCACCCCTCCACTTT. Its translation: CASASGYDNSPLHF.

The gene calls are TRBV6-5 and TRBJ2-7, with TRBD2 matching 8 bases. The CDR3 consists of 14 residues. In germline, CDR1 is MNHEY, CDR2 SVGAGI. V was pared by 7 bases and J by 4 bases, with 9 bases of the junction left unmatched. The CDR3 sequence is CASISWASGYEQYF. As DNA, the CDR3 is TGTGCCAGCATTTCATGGGCTAGCGGGTACGAGCAGTACTTC.

This sequence joins TRBV29-1 and TRBJ2-1, with 10 bases matching TRBD1. Germline values: CDR1 SQVTM, CDR2 ANQGSEA. The CDR3 runs 16 residues. Unmatched junction bases numbered 16, after V lost 6 bases and J lost 8 bases. CDR3 nucleotide sequence: TGCAGCGTCCACGTTTGGGGACAGGGGCGGCGAGATGAGCAGTTCTTC. This sequence encodes CSVHVWGQGRRDEQFF.

The chain is built from TRBV6-1 and TRBJ2-3; weak D call: TRBD2 (6 bases). V lost 3 bases to trimming and J lost 4 bases, with 11 bases between them. CDR3 length: 14 amino acids. CDR1 MNHNS and CDR2 SASEGT come from the germline V gene. CDR3 protein: CASSEWGDADTQYF. DNA for the CDR3: TGTGCCAGCAGTGAGTGGGGGGACGCAGATACGCAGTATTTT.

The chain joins TRBV7-8 to TRBJ1-5, with TRBD1 as a possible D gene (6 bases). With 5 bases removed from V and 2 bases from J, the gap between germline ends came to 25 bases. CDR1 and CDR2 from the germline V gene are SGHVS and FQNEAQ. This CDR3 comprises 19 residues. The CDR3 spells CASSPIGGAVMFGNQPQHF. The CDR3 DNA reads TGTGCCAGCAGCCCAATCGGGGGGGCCGTGATGTTTGGCAATCAGCCCCAGCATTTT.

The rearrangement links TRBV19 to TRBJ2-5; D perhaps matches TRBD2 (6 bases). V gave up 0 bases and J gave up 7 bases, with 9 bases separating them. The germline V gene has CDR1 LNHDA and CDR2 SQIVND (reference sequence). The CDR3 is 13 residues long. The CDR3 sequence: CASSIDLGGTQYF. CDR3 coding DNA: TGTGCCAGTAGTATAGATTTGGGGGGGACCCAGTACTTC. Drawing the rest from reference TRBV19 and TRBJ2-5, the complete variable domain is DGGITQSPKYLFRKEGQNVTLSCEQNLNHDAMYWYRQDPGQGLRLIYYSQIVNDFQKGDIAEGYSVSREKKESFPLTVTSAQKNPTAFYLCASSIDLGGTQYFGPGTRLLVL.

The V gene is TRBV2, the J gene TRBJ2-3; TRBD2 matches at 12 bases. The germline V gene has CDR1 SNHLY and CDR2 FYNNEI. Trimming took 4 bases from V and 0 from J; bases not matched to a gene: 5. The length of the CDR3 is 17 residues. This chain's CDR3 is CASSGLAGGPSTDTQYF. Written as DNA, the CDR3 is TGTGCCAGCAGTGGTCTAGCGGGGGGGCCGAGCACAGATACGCAGTATTTT. The full variable domain, completed using reference TRBV2 and TRBJ2-3, is EPEVTQTPSHQVTQMGQEVILRCVPISNHLYFYWYRQILGQKVEFLVSFYNNEISEKSEIFDDQFSVERPDGSNFTLKIRSTKLEDSAMYFCASSGLAGGPSTDTQYFGPGTRLTVL.

The chain has TRBV19 and TRBJ2-5; D is uncertain. V lost 0 bases and J 3 bases, leaving 5 bases between the germline ends. The CDR3 has 13 amino acids. Germline loops: CDR1 LNHDA, CDR2 SQIVND (reference sequence). The CDR3 nucleotides are TGTGCCAGTAGTATAGATGCGGAAGAGACCCAGTACTTC. It specifies CASSIDAEETQYF.

The chain links TRBV9 to TRBJ2-2; 10 bases map to TRBD2. With V trimmed by 6 bases and J by 5 bases, 10 bases remained unmatched. CDR1 and CDR2 (germline): SGDLS, YYNGEE. The CDR3 runs 16 residues. The CDR3 reads CASTSLAGVNTGELFF. The CDR3 bases are TGTGCCAGCACCTCTCTAGCGGGGGTAAATACCGGGGAGCTGTTTTTT. Full variable domain (remainder filled in from reference TRBV9 and TRBJ2-2): DSGVTQTPKHLITATGQRVTLRCSPRSGDLSVYWYQQSLDQGLQFLIQYYNGEERAKGNILERFSAQQFPDLHSELNLSSLELGDSALYFCASTSLAGVNTGELFFGEGSRLTVL.

About this clone: This sample also contains other DNA sequences that code for the same CDR3. The gene calls are TRBV2 and TRBJ1-2, with a tentative D call TRBD1 (5 bases). Trimming stripped 6 bases from V and 4 bases from J, with 9 bases between. Germline V gene data show CDR1 as SNHLY and CDR2 as FYNNEI. The CDR3 length is 12 residues. The CDR3, as DNA: TGTGCCAGCAGAGGAGACAGCTATGGCTACACCTTC. Protein sequence: CASRGDSYGYTF.

The V and J genes are TRBV2 and TRBJ1-1, with D possibly being TRBD1 (5 bases). The ends were cut back, 8 bases at V and 8 bases at J, with 18 bases in the middle. Germline V CDR1 and CDR2: SNHLY, FYNNEI. The CDR3 covers 13 residues. DNA of the CDR3: TGTGCCAGCGCTACCACCCAGGGTGGAGAAGCTTTCTTT. It is translated as CASATTQGGEAFF.

The J gene is TRBJ1-2, the V gene TRBV28; TRBD1 matches 10 bases. The ends lost 5 bases at V and 2 bases at J; junction bases unmatched: 8. CDR1 MDHEN and CDR2 SYDVKM come from the germline V gene. The CDR3 has 16 residues. The CDR3 loop reads CASSPTQTGGNYGYTF. The CDR3 nucleotides read TGTGCCAGCAGTCCAACTCAGACAGGGGGCAACTATGGCTACACCTTC.

This clone came up a few times. The chain has TRBV30 and TRBJ2-2; TRBD1 aligns across 9 bases. The germline V gene encodes CDR1 GTSNPN and CDR2 SVGIG (reference sequence). The CDR3 totals 14 residues. With 2 bases clipped from V and 5 bases from J, the junction kept 3 bases outside the gene matches. Written as DNA, the CDR3 is TGTGCCTGGAGTAGGGGGACAGGGACCGGGGAGCTGTTTTTT. Its translation: CAWSRGTGTGELFF.

This sequence joins TRBV10-2 and TRBJ1-5; D is ambiguous. The length of the CDR3 is 16 residues. Germline CDR1 and CDR2: WSHSY and SAAADI. The ends were cut back, 3 bases at V and 0 bases at J, with 12 bases in the middle. The CDR3 here is CASSDGEEPSNQPQHF. In DNA form, the CDR3 reads TGCGCCAGCAGTGACGGGGAGGAGCCTAGCAATCAGCCCCAGCATTTT.